Reported below is one TCR beta chain. Its antigen is unknown. PCR amplification relied on 60 Vbeta primers (plus 13 Jbeta primers). Measured with immunoSEQ multiplex PCR; TCRdb has only the in-frame clones, and not every one. This table holds around 140,000 clones. The CDR3 has 12 residues. Germline lookup yields CDR1 SGHRS and CDR2 YFSETQ. Trimming removed 1 base at V and 5 bases at J, with 6 bases between. These data originate in a study of cytomegalovirus exposure and HLA in healthy donors. Study-wide points: Earlier analysis looked at TCR beta V segments, and most were productive about 87% or about 30% of the time.

The chain joins TRBV5-1 to TRBJ2-5; no definite D call. Sequences were obtained from PBMCs. This clonotype originated in a male donor in good health and CMV-seronegative. The CDR3 is CASSLPQETQYF. The CDR3 bases are TGCGCCAGCAGCTTGCCCCAGGAGACCCAGTACTTC.